This T cell receptor (beta chain) was found in a study of OX40 agonist ivuxolimab in advanced cancers. As for the study in general: Patients were infused with ivuxolimab every 2 weeks at 0.01 to 10 mg/kg.

Produced via immunoSEQ multiplex PCR; TCRdb's table is partial and in-frame only. The sample lists 70,000 or so clones, 85% to 90% seen once, with under 7.5% in the top ten. This clone was detected a few times. V was cut by 3 bases and J by 5 bases, with 7 bases left in between. The CDR3 is made up of 12 amino acids. The germline CDR1 and CDR2 sequences are SEHNR and FQNEAQ (reference sequence). The sample in question was CD4+ or CD8+ T cells sorted from blood, obtained in a trial of the OX40 agonist ivuxolimab. The TCR originated in an adult with an advanced solid tumor such as melanoma, head and neck, liver or kidney cancer. The chain is built from TRBV7-9 and TRBJ1-1; D not resolved. Here the CDR3 DNA reads TGTGCCAGCAGCTTTATGGGTACTGAAGCTTTCTTT. Amino acid sequence: CASSFMGTEAFF.